This T cell receptor (beta chain) was documented in a study of T cells after somatic rescue of genetic block. The germline gives CDR1 ENHRY, CDR2 SYGVKD. Deletions cut 4 bases from V and 0 bases from J, with 13 bases between. CDR3 size: 17 residues. Data came from immunoSEQ multiplex PCR; TCRdb stores just in-frame clones and leaves some out. The sample has approximately 70,000 clones; approximately 90% are singletons. J is TRBJ2-6 and V is TRBV10-3, with D tentatively TRBD1 (6 bases). The receptor was isolated from a man between 25 and 39 years old. Sequencing input: peripheral blood mononuclear cells (PBMCs). The CDR3 region is CAISGTDRTSGANVLTF. The CDR3 bases are TGTGCCATCAGTGGTACAGACAGGACCTCTGGGGCCAACGTCCTGACTTTC.